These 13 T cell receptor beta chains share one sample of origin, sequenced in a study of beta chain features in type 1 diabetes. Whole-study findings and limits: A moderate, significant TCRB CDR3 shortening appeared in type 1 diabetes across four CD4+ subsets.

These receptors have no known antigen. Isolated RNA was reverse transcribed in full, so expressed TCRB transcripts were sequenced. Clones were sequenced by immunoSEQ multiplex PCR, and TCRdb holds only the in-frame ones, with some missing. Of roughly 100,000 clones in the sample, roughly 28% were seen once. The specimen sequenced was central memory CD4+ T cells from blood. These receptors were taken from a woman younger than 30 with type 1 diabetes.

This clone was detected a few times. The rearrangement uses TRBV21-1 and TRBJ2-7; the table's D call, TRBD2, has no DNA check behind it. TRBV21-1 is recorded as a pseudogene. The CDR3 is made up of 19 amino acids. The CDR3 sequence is CASSKGPLAGGPLAYEQYV. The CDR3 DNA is TGTGCCAGCAGCAAAGGTCCCCTAGCGGGAGGGCCACTAGCGTACGAGCAGTACGTC.

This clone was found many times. CDR3 DNA sequence: TGTGCCAGCAGTGAGGTGGGGGCCAAGCAGTACGTC. Translating it yields CASSEVGAKQYV. The V call is TRBV2, the J call TRBJ2-7, with a tentative D call TRBD1 (6 bases). Germline-derived CDR1 and CDR2 are SNHLY and FYNNEI. Trimming took 3 bases from V and 8 from J, leaving 11 bases between them. The length of the CDR3 is 12 residues.

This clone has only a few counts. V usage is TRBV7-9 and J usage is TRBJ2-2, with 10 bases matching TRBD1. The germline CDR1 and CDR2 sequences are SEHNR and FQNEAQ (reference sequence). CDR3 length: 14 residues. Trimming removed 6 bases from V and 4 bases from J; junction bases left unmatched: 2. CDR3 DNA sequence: TGTGCCAGCAGGGGACAGGGGACCACCGGGGAGCTGTTTTTT. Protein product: CASRGQGTTGELFF. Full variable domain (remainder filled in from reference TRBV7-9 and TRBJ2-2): DTGVSQNPRHKITKRGQNVTFRCDPISEHNRLYWYRQTLGQGPEFLTYFQNEAQLEKSRLLSDRFSAERPKGSFSTLEIQRTEQGDSAMYLCASRGQGTTGELFFGEGSRLTVL.

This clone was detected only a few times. CDR3 in DNA: TGTGCCTGGAGTGTACAGCTAACAACTAATGAAAAACTGTTTTTT. Encoded protein: CAWSVQLTTNEKLFF. The V and J genes are TRBV30 and TRBJ1-4; no firm D call. Trimming cost V 0 bases and J 0 bases, with 8 bases left between them. The CDR3 is made up of 15 amino acids. Germline CDR1 and CDR2: GTSNPN and SVGIG (reference sequence).

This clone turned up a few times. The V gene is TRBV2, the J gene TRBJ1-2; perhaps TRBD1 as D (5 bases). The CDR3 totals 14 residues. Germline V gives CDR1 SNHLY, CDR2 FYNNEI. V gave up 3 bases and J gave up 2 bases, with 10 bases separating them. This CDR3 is CASSDVRANYGYTF. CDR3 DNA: TGTGCCAGCAGTGACGTCAGGGCAAACTATGGCTACACCTTC.

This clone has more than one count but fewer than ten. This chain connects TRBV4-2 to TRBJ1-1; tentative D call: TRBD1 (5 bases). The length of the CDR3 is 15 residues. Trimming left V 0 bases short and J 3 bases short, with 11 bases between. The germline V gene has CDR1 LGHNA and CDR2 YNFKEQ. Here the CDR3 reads CASSQDSGGDTEAFF. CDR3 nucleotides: TGTGCCAGCAGCCAAGATAGCGGAGGGGACACTGAAGCTTTCTTT.

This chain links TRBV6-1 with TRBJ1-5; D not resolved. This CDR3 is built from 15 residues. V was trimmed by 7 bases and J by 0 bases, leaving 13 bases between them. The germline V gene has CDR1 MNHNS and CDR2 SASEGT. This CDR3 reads CASISQLFSNQPQHF. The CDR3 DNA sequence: TGTGCCAGCATATCACAGCTATTTAGCAATCAGCCCCAGCATTTT.

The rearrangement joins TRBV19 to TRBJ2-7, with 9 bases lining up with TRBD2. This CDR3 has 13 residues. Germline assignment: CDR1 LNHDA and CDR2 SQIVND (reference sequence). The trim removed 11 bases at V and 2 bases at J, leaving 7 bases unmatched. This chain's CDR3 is CAGSSGDTYEQYF. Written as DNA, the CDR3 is TGTGCCGGATCTAGCGGGGACACCTACGAGCAGTACTTC.

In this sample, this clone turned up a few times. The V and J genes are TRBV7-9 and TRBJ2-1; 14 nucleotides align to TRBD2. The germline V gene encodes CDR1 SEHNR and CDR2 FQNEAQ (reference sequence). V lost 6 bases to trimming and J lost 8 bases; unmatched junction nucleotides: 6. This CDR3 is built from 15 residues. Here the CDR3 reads CASRRLAGGRDEQFF. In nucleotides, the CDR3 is TGTGCCAGCAGACGACTAGCGGGAGGGCGGGATGAGCAGTTCTTC.

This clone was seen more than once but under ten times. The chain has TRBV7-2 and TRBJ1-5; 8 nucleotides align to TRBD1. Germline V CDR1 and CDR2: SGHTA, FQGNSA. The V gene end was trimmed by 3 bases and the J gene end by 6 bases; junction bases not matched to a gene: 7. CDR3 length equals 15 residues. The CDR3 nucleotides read TGTGCCAGCAGCTTTGAGGGCAGGGGGCCTCAGCCCCAGCATTTT. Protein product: CASSFEGRGPQPQHF.

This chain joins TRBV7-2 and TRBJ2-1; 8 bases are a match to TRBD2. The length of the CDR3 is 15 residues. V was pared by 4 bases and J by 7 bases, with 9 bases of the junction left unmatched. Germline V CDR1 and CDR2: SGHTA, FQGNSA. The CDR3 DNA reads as TGTGCCAGCAGCTACGGGACTAGTATCGGGAATGAGCAGTTCTTC. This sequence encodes CASSYGTSIGNEQFF.

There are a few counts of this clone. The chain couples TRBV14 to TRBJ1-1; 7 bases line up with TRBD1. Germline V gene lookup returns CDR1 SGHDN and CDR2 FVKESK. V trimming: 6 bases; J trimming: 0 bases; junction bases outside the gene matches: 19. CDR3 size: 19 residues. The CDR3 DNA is TGTGCCAGCAGTCTAAGACGCAGGGGGGCAATAAAGATGAACACTGAAGCTTTCTTT. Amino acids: CASSLRRRGAIKMNTEAFF.

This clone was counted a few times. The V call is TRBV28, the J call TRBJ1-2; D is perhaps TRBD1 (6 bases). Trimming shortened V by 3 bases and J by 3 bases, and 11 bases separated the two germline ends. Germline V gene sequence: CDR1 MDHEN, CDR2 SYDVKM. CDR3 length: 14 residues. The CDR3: CASSFPTGYYGYTF. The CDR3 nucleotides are TGTGCCAGCAGTTTCCCGACAGGCTACTATGGCTACACCTTC.